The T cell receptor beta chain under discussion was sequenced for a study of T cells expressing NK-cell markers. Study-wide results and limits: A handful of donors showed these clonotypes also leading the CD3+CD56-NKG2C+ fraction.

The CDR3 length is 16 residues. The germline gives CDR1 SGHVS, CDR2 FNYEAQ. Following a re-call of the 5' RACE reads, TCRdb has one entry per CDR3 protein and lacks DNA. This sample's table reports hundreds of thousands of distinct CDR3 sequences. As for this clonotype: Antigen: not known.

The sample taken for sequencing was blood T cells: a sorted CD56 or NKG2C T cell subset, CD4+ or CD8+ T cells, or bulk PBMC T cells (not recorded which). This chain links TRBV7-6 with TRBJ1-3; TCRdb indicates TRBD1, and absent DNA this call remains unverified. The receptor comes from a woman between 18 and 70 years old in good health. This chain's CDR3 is CASSVLPGGSGNTIYF.